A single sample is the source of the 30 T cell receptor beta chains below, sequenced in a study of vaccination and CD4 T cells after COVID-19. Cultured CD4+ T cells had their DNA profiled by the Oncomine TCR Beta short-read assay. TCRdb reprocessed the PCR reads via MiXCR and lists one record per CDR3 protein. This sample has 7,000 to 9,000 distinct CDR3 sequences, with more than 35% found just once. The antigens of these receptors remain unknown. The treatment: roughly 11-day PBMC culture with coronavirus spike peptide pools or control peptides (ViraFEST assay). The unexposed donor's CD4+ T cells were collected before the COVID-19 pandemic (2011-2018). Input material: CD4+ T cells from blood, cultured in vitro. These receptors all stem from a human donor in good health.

CDR3 coding DNA: TGTGCCAGCAGCTCCCGACAGGGGATCCTAGAGACCCAGTACTTC. This gives the protein CASSSRQGILETQYF. The chain carries TRBV7-8 and TRBJ2-5; TRBD1 matches 8 bases. This CDR3 region has 15 residues. V lost 4 bases, J lost 4 bases, and 8 bases stayed unmatched. Germline CDR1 reads SGHVS; CDR2 reads FQNEAQ.

This chain's CDR3 is CASSPGTSGPISYNEQFF. In nucleotides, the CDR3 is TGTGCCAGTAGTCCCGGGACTAGCGGACCAATCTCCTACAATGAGCAGTTCTTC. The genes are TRBV19 and TRBJ2-1; TRBD2 matches at 11 bases. V lost 5 bases and J lost 0; bases outside the gene matches: 9. The germline CDR1 and CDR2 sequences are LNHDA and SQIVND (reference sequence). CDR3 length: 18 residues.

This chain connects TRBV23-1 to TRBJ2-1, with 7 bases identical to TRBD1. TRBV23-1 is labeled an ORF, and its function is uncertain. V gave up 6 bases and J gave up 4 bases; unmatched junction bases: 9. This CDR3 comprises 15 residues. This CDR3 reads CASRPGTVLYNEQFF. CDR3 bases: TGCGCCAGCAGGCCTGGGACAGTTCTGTACAATGAGCAGTTCTTC.

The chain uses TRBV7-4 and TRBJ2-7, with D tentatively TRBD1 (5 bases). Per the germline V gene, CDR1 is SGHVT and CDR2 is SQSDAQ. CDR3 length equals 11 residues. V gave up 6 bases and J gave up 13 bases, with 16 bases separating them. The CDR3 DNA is TGTGCCAGCAGTTCGGACACACAAGCTTACTTC. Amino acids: CASSSDTQAYF.

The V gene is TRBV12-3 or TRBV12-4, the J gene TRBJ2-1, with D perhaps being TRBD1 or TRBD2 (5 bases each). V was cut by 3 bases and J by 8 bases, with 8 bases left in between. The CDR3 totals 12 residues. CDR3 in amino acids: CASSFGAYEQFF. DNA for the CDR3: TGTGCCAGCAGTTTCGGGGCTTATGAGCAGTTCTTC.

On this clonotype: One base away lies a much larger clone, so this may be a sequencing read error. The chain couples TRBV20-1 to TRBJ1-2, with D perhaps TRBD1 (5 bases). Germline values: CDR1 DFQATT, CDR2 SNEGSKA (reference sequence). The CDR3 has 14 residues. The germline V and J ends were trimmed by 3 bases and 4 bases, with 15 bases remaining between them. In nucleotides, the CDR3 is TGCAGTGCTAGCCCAACGGGGGGGAGCTATGGCTACACCTTC. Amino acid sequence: CSASPTGGSYGYTF.

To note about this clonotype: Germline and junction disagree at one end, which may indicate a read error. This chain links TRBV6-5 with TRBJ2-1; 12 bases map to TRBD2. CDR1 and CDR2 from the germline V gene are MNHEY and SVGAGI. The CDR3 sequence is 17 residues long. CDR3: CASSHSKLAGGDNEQFF. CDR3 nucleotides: TGTGCCAGCAGTCACTCCAAACTAGCGGGGGGTGACAATGAGCAGTTCTTC.

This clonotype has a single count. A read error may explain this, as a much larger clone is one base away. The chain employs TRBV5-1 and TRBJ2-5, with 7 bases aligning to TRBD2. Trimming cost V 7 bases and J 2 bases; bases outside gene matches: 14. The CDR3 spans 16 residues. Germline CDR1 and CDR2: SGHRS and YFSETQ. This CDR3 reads CASPGWASGDQETQYF. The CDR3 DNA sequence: TGCGCCAGCCCTGGATGGGCTAGCGGCGATCAAGAGACCCAGTACTTC.

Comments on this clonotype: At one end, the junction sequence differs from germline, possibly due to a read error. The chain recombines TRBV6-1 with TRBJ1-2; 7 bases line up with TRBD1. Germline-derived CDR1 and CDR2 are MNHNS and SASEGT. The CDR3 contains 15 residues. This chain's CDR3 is CASREDRAVFYGYTF. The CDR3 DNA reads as TGTGCCAGCAGAGAAGACAGGGCTGTTTTCTATGGCTACACCTTC.

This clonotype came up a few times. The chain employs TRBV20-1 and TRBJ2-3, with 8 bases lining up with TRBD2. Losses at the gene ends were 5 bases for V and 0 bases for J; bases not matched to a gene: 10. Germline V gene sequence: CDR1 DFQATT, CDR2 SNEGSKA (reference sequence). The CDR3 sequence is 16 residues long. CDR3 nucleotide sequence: TGCAGTGCTTTCGGGAGGGGGGGCCCTAGCACAGATACGCAGTATTTT. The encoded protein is CSAFGRGGPSTDTQYF.

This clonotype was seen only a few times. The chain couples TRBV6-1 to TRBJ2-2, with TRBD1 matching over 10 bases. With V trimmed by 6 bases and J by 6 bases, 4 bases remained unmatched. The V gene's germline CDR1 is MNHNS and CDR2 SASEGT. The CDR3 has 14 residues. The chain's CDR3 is CASRGTGVAGELFF. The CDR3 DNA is TGTGCCAGCAGGGGGACAGGGGTTGCCGGGGAGCTGTTTTTT.

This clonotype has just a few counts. DNA for the CDR3: TGCAGTGCTAGAGATCGGGCAGGCCCAGATTCACCCCTCCACTTT. It codes for CSARDRAGPDSPLHF. The chain has TRBV20-1 and TRBJ1-6; the D is unclear. Germline values: CDR1 DFQATT, CDR2 SNEGSKA (reference sequence). The CDR3 totals 15 residues. The germline V and J ends were trimmed by 0 bases and 8 bases, with 14 bases remaining between them.

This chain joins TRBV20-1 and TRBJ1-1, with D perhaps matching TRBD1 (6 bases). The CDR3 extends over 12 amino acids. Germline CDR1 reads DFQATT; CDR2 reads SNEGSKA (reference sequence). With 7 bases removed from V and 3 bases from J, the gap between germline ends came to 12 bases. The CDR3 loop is CSGAGAYTEAFF. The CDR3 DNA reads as TGCAGTGGAGCAGGGGCCTACACTGAAGCTTTCTTT.

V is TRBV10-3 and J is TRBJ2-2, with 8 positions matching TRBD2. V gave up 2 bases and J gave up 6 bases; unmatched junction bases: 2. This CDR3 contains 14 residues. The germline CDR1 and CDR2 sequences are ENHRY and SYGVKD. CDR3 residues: CAISENGGAGELFF. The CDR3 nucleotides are TGTGCCATCAGTGAGAACGGGGGGGCCGGGGAGCTGTTTTTT.

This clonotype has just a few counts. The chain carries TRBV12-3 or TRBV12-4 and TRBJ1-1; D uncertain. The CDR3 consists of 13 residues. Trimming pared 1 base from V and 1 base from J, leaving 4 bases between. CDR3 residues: CASSLGPNTEAFF. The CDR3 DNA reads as TGTGCCAGCAGTTTAGGACCGAACACTGAAGCTTTCTTT.

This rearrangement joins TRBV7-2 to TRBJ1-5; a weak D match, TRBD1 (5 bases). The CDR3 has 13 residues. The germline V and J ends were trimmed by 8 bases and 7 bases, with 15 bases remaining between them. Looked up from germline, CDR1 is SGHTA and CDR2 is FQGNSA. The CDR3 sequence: CASGGSVGQPQHF. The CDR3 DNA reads TGTGCCAGCGGGGGATCCGTGGGGCAGCCCCAGCATTTT.

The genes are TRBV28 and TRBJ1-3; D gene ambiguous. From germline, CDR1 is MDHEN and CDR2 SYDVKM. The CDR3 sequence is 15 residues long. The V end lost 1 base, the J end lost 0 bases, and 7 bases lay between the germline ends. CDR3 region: CASSLSGNSGNTIYF. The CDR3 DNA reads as TGTGCCAGCAGTTTATCTGGGAACTCTGGAAACACCATATATTTT.

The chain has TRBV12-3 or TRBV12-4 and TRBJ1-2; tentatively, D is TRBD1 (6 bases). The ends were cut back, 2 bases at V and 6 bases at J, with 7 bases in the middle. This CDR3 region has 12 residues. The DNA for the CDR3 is TGTGCCAGCAGTTTACAGGGGAATGGCTACACCTTC. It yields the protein CASSLQGNGYTF.

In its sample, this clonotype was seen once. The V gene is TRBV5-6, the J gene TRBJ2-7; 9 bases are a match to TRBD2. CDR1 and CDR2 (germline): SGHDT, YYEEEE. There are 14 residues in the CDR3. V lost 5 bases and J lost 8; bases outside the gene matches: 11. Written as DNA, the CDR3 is TGTGCCAGCAGTCTTGCGGGGGGGCATTACCAGCAGTACTTC. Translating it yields CASSLAGGHYQQYF.

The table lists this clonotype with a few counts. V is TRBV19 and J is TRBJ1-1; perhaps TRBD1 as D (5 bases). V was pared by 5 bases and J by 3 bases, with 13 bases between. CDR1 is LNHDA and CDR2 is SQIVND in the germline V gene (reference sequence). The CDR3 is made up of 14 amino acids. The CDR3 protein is CASSGGTRDTEAFF. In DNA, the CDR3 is TGTGCCAGTAGTGGGGGGACTCGGGACACTGAAGCTTTCTTT.

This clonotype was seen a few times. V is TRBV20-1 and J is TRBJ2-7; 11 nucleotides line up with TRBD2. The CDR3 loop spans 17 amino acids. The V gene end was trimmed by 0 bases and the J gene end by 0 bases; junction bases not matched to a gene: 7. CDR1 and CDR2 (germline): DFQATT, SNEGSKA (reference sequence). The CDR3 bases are TGCAGTGCTAGAGACTCGCTAGCGGGGGGAAACTCCTACGAGCAGTACTTC. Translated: CSARDSLAGGNSYEQYF.

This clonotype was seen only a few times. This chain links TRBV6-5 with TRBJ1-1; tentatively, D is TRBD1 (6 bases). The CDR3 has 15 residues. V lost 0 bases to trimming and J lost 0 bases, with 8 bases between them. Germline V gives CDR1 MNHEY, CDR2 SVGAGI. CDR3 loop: CASSYSGQLNTEAFF. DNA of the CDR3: TGTGCCAGCAGTTACTCAGGACAGCTGAACACTGAAGCTTTCTTT.

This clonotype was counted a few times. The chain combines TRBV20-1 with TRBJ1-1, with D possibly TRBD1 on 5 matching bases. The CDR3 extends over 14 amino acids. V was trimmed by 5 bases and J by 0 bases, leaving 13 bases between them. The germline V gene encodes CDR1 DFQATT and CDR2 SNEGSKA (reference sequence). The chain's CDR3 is CSAGAPHMNTEAFF. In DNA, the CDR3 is TGCAGTGCTGGGGCACCCCACATGAACACTGAAGCTTTCTTT.

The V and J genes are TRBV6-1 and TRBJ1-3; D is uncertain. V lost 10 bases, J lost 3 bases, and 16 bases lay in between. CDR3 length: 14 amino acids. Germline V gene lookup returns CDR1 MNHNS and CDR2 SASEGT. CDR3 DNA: TGTGCCATAAGGGTCGCGGGAGATGGAAACACCATATATTTT. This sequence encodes CAIRVAGDGNTIYF.

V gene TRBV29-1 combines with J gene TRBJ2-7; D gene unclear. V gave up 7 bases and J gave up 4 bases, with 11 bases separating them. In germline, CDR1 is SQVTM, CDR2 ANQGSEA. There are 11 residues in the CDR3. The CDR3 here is CSASHVYEQYF. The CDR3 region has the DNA TGCAGCGCCTCGCACGTTTACGAGCAGTACTTC.

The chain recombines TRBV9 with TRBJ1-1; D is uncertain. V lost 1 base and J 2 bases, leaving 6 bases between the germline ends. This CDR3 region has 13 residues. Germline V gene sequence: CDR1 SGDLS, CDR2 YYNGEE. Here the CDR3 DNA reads TGTGCCAGCAGCGTAAGTCTTAACACTGAAGCTTTCTTT. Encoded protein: CASSVSLNTEAFF.

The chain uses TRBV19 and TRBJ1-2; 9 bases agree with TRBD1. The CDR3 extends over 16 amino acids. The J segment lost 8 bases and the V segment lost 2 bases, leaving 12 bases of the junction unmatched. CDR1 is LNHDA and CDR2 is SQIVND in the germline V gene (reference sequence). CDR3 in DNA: TGTGCCAGTAGTATAAGCGGGGACAGGGTACTCGGAGGCTACACCTTC. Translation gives CASSISGDRVLGGYTF.

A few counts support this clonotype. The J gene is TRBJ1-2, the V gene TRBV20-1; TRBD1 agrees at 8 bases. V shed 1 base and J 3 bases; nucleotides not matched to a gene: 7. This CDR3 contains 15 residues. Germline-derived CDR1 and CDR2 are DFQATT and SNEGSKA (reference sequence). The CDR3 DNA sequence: TGCAGTGCTAGAGGTCGGTTGGGACAGGACTATGGCTACACCTTC. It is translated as CSARGRLGQDYGYTF.

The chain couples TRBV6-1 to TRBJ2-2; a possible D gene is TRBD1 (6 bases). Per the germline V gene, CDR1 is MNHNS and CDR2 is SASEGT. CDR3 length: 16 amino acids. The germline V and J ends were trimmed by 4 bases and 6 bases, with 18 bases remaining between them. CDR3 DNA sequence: TGTGCCAGCAGTGGACGACAGGTAGAGGTAGCCGGGGAGCTGTTTTTT. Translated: CASSGRQVEVAGELFF.

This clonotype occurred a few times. CDR3 residues: CALGTDTQYF. CDR3 nucleotides: TGTGCCCTCGGAACAGATACGCAGTATTTT. This chain uses TRBV6-1 with TRBJ2-3; D is unresolved. V was pared by 11 bases and J by 3 bases, with 6 bases between. This CDR3 region has 10 residues. The V gene's germline CDR1 is MNHNS and CDR2 SASEGT.